The 29 T cell receptor beta chains presented below share a single source sample, sequenced in a study of blood T cell repertoires in COVID-19. Profiling relied on immunoSEQ multiplex PCR, and the TCRdb table lists in-frame clones only, not all of them. The repertoire holds 200,000 to 250,000 clones, with 70% to 90% as singletons. The sample was peripheral blood. These receptors were taken from a woman aged 70 to 79 with COVID-19, enrolled during active disease.

This clone was recorded a few times. The chain couples TRBV2 to TRBJ1-5; D may be TRBD1 (6 bases). This CDR3 region has 18 residues. The germline V gene encodes CDR1 SNHLY and CDR2 FYNNEI. The V end was cut by 6 bases, the J end by 3 bases, with 24 bases between. Written as DNA, the CDR3 is TGTGCCAGCAGGCCCCCTAGGTTGGGGGCCGGCCTCAATCAGCCCCAGCATTTT. Translated: CASRPPRLGAGLNQPQHF.

In DNA, the CDR3 is TGTGCCAGCTCACCATCGGGACACTCCTACGAGCAGTACTTC. This encodes CASSPSGHSYEQYF. The chain employs TRBV18 and TRBJ2-7; TRBD1 might be the D (6 bases). V gave up 2 bases and J gave up 0 bases, with 8 bases separating them. This CDR3 region has 14 residues. In germline, CDR1 is KGHSH, CDR2 LQKENI.

The J gene is TRBJ2-3, the V gene TRBV30; a possible D gene is TRBD2 (6 bases). V was trimmed by 7 bases and J by 7 bases, leaving 12 bases between them. This CDR3 region has 11 residues. Germline loops: CDR1 GTSNPN, CDR2 SVGIG (reference sequence). The CDR3 region has the DNA TGTGCCTCAAGACTAGTGAATACGCAGTATTTT. Translating gives CASRLVNTQYF.

This clone was recorded once. This chain connects TRBV5-1 to TRBJ1-2; D ambiguous. The CDR3 has 14 amino acids. With 0 bases removed from V and 7 bases from J, the gap between germline ends came to 13 bases. Germline loops: CDR1 SGHRS, CDR2 YFSETQ. CDR3 in DNA: TGCGCCAGCAGCTTGGAACGTCCCGAGGTTGGCTACACCTTC. It yields the protein CASSLERPEVGYTF. The variable domain in full, completed from reference TRBV5-1 and TRBJ1-2, reads KAGVTQTPRYLIKTRGQQVTLSCSPISGHRSVSWYQQTPGQGLQFLFEYFSETQRNKGNFPGRFSGRQFSNSRSEMNVSTLELGDSALYLCASSLERPEVGYTFGSGTRLTVV.

V and J are TRBV18 and TRBJ1-4; D is unclear. The CDR3 consists of 16 residues. The V and J ends lost 0 bases and 8 bases respectively, with 16 bases between them. Germline V lookup: CDR1 KGHSH, CDR2 LQKENI. CDR3: CASSPPSRGIREKLFF. The CDR3 DNA sequence: TGTGCCAGCTCACCACCTTCGCGAGGGATCCGGGAAAAACTGTTTTTT.

The J gene is TRBJ1-5, the V gene TRBV23-1; D may be TRBD1 (5 bases). TRBV23-1 is noted as an ORF with a role that remains uncertain. Trimming took 2 bases from V and 0 from J, leaving 17 bases between them. CDR3 size: 18 residues. CDR3 sequence (DNA): TGCGCCAGCAGTCAACCCGGCCGGGGGAAGGTTAGCAATCAGCCCCAGCATTTT. Translating it yields CASSQPGRGKVSNQPQHF.

This rearrangement joins TRBV7-8 to TRBJ2-7; TRBD2 matches 7 bases. Trimming removed 0 bases from V and 2 bases from J; junction bases left unmatched: 13. CDR1 SGHVS and CDR2 FQNEAQ come from the germline V gene. The CDR3 spans 18 residues. CDR3 protein: CASSLASGFSGSPYEQYF. In nucleotides, the CDR3 is TGTGCCAGCAGCTTAGCGAGCGGGTTTAGCGGGTCACCCTACGAGCAGTACTTC.

This clone was detected only once. The chain has TRBV5-4 and TRBJ2-5; 7 nucleotides align to TRBD2. This CDR3 has 15 amino acids. The germline V gene encodes CDR1 SGHNT and CDR2 YYREEE (reference sequence). Trimming removed 7 bases from V and 5 bases from J; junction bases left unmatched: 14. The CDR3 here is CASGRAESPYETQYF. The CDR3 DNA is TGTGCCAGCGGGAGGGCCGAATCCCCGTACGAGACCCAGTACTTC.

The V call is TRBV24-1, the J call TRBJ2-5; 9 nucleotides agree with TRBD2. V trimming: 6 bases; J trimming: 5 bases; junction bases outside the gene matches: 9. Germline V CDR1 and CDR2: KGHDR, SFDVKD. The length of the CDR3 is 15 residues. This chain's CDR3 is CATSYGGGAEETQYF. The CDR3 bases are TGTGCCACCAGTTACGGCGGGGGGGCCGAGGAGACCCAGTACTTC.

The CDR3 loop is CSVVLIGGEKLFF. CDR3 nucleotides: TGCAGCGTTGTACTTATTGGGGGGGAAAAACTGTTTTTT. The chain links TRBV29-1 to TRBJ1-4; a possible D gene is TRBD1 (5 bases). V lost 4 bases, J lost 8 bases, and 14 bases lay in between. CDR3 length equals 13 residues. Germline loops: CDR1 SQVTM, CDR2 ANQGSEA.

The rearrangement uses TRBV24-1 and TRBJ2-1, with TRBD1 identical over 9 bases. The J segment lost 7 bases and the V segment lost 3 bases, leaving 6 bases of the junction unmatched. The CDR3 totals 15 residues. The germline gives CDR1 KGHDR, CDR2 SFDVKD. The CDR3 sequence: CATSDPGQGNNEQFF. Here the CDR3 DNA reads TGTGCCACCAGTGATCCTGGACAGGGGAATAATGAGCAGTTCTTC.

The chain recombines TRBV3-1 (or the pseudogene TRBV3-2) with TRBJ1-1; a weak D match, TRBD1 (6 bases). V dropped 3 bases and J dropped 5 bases, with 13 bases sitting between them. CDR3 length equals 14 residues. Germline-derived CDR1 and CDR2 are LGHDT and YNNKEL (reference sequence). CDR3: CASSQRGGWTEAFF. The CDR3 DNA reads as TGTGCCAGCAGCCAGAGGGGGGGATGGACTGAAGCTTTCTTT.

The V and J genes are TRBV5-4 and TRBJ2-2, with 9 positions matching TRBD1. This CDR3 comprises 17 residues. Germline values: CDR1 SGHNT, CDR2 YYREEE (reference sequence). Losses at the gene ends were 4 bases for V and 8 bases for J; bases not matched to a gene: 15. The chain's CDR3 is CASSTIPGQGSVGELFF. In DNA, the CDR3 is TGTGCCAGCAGCACCATTCCGGGACAGGGTTCGGTGGGGGAGCTGTTTTTT. Full variable domain (rest looked up from reference TRBV5-4 and TRBJ2-2): ETGVTQSPTHLIKTRGQQVTLRCSSQSGHNTVSWYQQALGQGPQFIFQYYREEENGRGNFPPRFSGLQFPNYSSELNVNALELDDSALYLCASSTIPGQGSVGELFFGEGSRLTVL.

The chain uses TRBV19 and TRBJ1-4, with 8 bases lining up with TRBD1. Per the germline V gene, CDR1 is LNHDA and CDR2 is SQIVND (reference sequence). The CDR3 has 15 residues. V was pared by 5 bases and J by 7 bases, with 9 bases of the junction left unmatched. CDR3 sequence (DNA): TGTGCCAGTAGTGGAACAGGGGGTTTAGGTGAAAAACTGTTTTTT. Translated, it gives CASSGTGGLGEKLFF. The full variable domain, rest sourced from reference TRBV19 and TRBJ1-4, is DGGITQSPKYLFRKEGQNVTLSCEQNLNHDAMYWYRQDPGQGLRLIYYSQIVNDFQKGDIAEGYSVSREKKESFPLTVTSAQKNPTAFYLCASSGTGGLGEKLFFGSGTQLSVL.

The V gene is TRBV27, the J gene TRBJ1-1; D ambiguous. Looked up from germline, CDR1 is MNHEY and CDR2 is SMNVEV (reference sequence). Trimming removed 5 bases at V and 2 bases at J, with 18 bases between. The CDR3 length is 16 residues. The CDR3 is CASSDGVGIGNTEAFF. The CDR3 nucleotides are TGTGCCAGCAGTGACGGGGTAGGTATTGGAAACACTGAAGCTTTCTTT.

This clone appeared a few times. The chain couples TRBV14 to TRBJ1-2, with 8 bases matching TRBD1. Germline CDR1 SGHDN, CDR2 FVKESK. V shed 3 bases, J shed 5 bases, and the junction held 11 bases outside the gene matches. The CDR3 runs to 16 residues. CDR3: CASSQERQGRTYGYTF. CDR3 DNA: TGTGCCAGCAGCCAGGAAAGACAGGGGAGAACGTATGGCTACACCTTC.

V and J are TRBV6-6 and TRBJ1-1; possibly TRBD1 for D (6 bases). CDR3 size: 14 residues. CDR1 MNHNY and CDR2 SVGAGI come from the germline V gene (reference sequence). Trimming shortened V by 8 bases and J by 2 bases, and 15 bases separated the two germline ends. The CDR3 nucleotides are TGTGCCAGCTTCTTACAGGGTATTAACACTGAAGCTTTCTTT. The encoded protein is CASFLQGINTEAFF.

This chain links TRBV24-1 with TRBJ2-5; D might be TRBD1 (6 bases). Germline V gene data show CDR1 as KGHDR and CDR2 as SFDVKD. The CDR3 length is 18 residues. V lost 0 bases, J lost 5 bases, and 21 bases lay in between. CDR3 in amino acids: CATSDLVRGNGVRETQYF. DNA for the CDR3: TGTGCCACCAGTGATTTGGTCAGGGGAAATGGGGTTCGGGAGACCCAGTACTTC.

This chain joins TRBV19 and TRBJ1-2, with D possibly being TRBD1 (5 bases). Per germline, CDR1 LNHDA and CDR2 SQIVND (reference sequence). This CDR3 spans 13 amino acids. Trimming pared 4 bases from V and 7 bases from J, leaving 13 bases between. The CDR3, as DNA: TGTGCCAGTAGTACGGACACTCTCGGTGGCTACACCTTC. Amino acid sequence: CASSTDTLGGYTF.

The chain is built from TRBV12-5 and TRBJ1-4; D might be TRBD1 (5 bases). The CDR3 covers 21 residues. V was shortened by 1 base and J by 1 base, with 25 bases between the two germline ends. Per germline, CDR1 LGHNT and CDR2 FRNRAP. The CDR3 region has the DNA TGTGCTAGTGGTTTGGATAAGGTTTTAGCCTCCTGGGGGGAAACTAATGAAAAACTGTTTTTT. This encodes CASGLDKVLASWGETNEKLFF.

The chain is built from TRBV11-2 and TRBJ1-3; TRBD1 might be the D (5 bases). Germline assignment: CDR1 SGHAT and CDR2 FQNNGV. Trimming stripped 5 bases from V and 4 bases from J, with 9 bases between. The CDR3 contains 13 residues. This CDR3 is CASSPGVGNTIYF. The CDR3 region has the DNA TGTGCCAGCAGCCCGGGGGTGGGAAACACCATATATTTT.

Here the CDR3 DNA reads TGCGCCAGCAGCTTGTCCCCTAGCGGGGACAATGAGCAGTTCTTC. It yields the protein CASSLSPSGDNEQFF. The chain employs TRBV5-1 and TRBJ2-1; TRBD2 matches at 9 bases. Unmatched junction bases numbered 4, after V lost 1 base and J lost 5 bases. The CDR3 loop spans 15 amino acids. Germline V CDR1 and CDR2: SGHRS, YFSETQ.

This rearrangement joins TRBV27 to TRBJ1-2, with 7 bases that match TRBD1. Looked up from germline, CDR1 is MNHEY and CDR2 is SMNVEV (reference sequence). Losses at the gene ends were 5 bases for V and 1 base for J; bases not matched to a gene: 13. The CDR3 totals 17 residues. As DNA, the CDR3 is TGTGCCAGCAGTCCTCGACAGGGCCCCATGTATAACTATGGCTACACCTTC. Translation: CASSPRQGPMYNYGYTF.

J is TRBJ2-7 and V is TRBV19; TRBD1 agrees at 8 bases. This CDR3 has 14 residues. V lost 3 bases and J lost 4; bases outside the gene matches: 5. Per germline, CDR1 LNHDA and CDR2 SQIVND (reference sequence). CDR3 DNA: TGTGCCAGTAGTATTGGACAGGGCGGATACGAGCAGTACTTC. This gives the protein CASSIGQGGYEQYF.

V is TRBV12-5 and J is TRBJ1-5, with D unclear. The CDR3 runs to 17 residues. Per the germline V gene, CDR1 is LGHNT and CDR2 is FRNRAP. V shed 1 base and J shed 0 bases, with 13 bases lying between them. This CDR3 is CASGLAGSGYSNQPQHF. Here the CDR3 DNA reads TGTGCTAGTGGTTTGGCAGGTTCCGGTTATAGCAATCAGCCCCAGCATTTT.

The sample holds one count of this clone. The CDR3 spells CASSLGGWRTEAFF. In nucleotides, the CDR3 is TGTGCCAGCAGCTTAGGAGGGTGGAGGACTGAAGCTTTCTTT. The chain employs TRBV7-2 and TRBJ1-1; D is uncertain. CDR1 and CDR2 (germline): SGHTA, FQGNSA. V was trimmed by 1 base and J by 5 bases, leaving 11 bases between them. The CDR3 is 14 amino acids.

The genes are TRBV5-1 and TRBJ1-2; D is perhaps TRBD1 (5 bases). V lost 0 bases to trimming and J lost 3 bases, with 9 bases between them. There are 14 residues in the CDR3. The V gene's germline CDR1 is SGHRS and CDR2 YFSETQ. This CDR3 is CASSLVVRDYGYTF. The CDR3 DNA is TGCGCCAGCAGCTTGGTTGTCAGGGACTATGGCTACACCTTC.

The V and J genes are TRBV19 and TRBJ2-1; perhaps TRBD1 as D (5 bases). This CDR3 comprises 14 residues. The V end lost 1 base, the J end lost 9 bases, and 13 bases lay between the germline ends. Germline V gene lookup returns CDR1 LNHDA and CDR2 SQIVND (reference sequence). The CDR3 here is CASSIVKGLGEQFF. In DNA, the CDR3 is TGTGCCAGTAGTATAGTTAAGGGGTTGGGTGAGCAGTTCTTC.

A word on this clone: Compared with germline, one end of the junction differs, possibly owing to a read error. The chain links TRBV6-5 to TRBJ1-1, with unresolved D. The germline V gene has CDR1 MNHEY and CDR2 SVGAGI. This CDR3 has 13 amino acids. CDR3 DNA: TGTGCCAGCAGCTACTTGGGCGACACTGAAGCTTTCTTT. It codes for CASSYLGDTEAFF.